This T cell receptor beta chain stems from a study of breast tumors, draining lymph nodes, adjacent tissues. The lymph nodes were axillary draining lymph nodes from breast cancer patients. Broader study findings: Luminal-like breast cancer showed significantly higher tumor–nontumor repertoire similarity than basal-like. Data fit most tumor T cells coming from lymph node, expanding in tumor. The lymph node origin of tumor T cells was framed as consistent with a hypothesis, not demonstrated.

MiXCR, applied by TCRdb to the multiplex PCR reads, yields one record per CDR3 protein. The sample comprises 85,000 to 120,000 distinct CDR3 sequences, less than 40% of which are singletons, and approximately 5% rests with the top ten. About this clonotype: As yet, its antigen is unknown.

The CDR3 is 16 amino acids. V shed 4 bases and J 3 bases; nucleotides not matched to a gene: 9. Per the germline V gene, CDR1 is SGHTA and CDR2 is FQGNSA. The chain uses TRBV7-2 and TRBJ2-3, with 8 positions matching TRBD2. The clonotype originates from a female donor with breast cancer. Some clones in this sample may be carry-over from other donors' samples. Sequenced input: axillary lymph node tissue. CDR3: CASSYRPSGGTDTQYF. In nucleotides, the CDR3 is TGTGCCAGCAGCTATCGTCCCAGCGGGGGAACAGATACGCAGTATTTT.